These T cell receptor beta chains were read from a single sample in a study of T cells in Graves' hyperthyroidism and ophthalmopathy. Each CDR3 protein is one row after TCRdb ran MiXCR on the multiplex PCR reads. The sample consists of a few hundred thousand distinct CDR3 sequences, around 21% of them appearing once. Sequencing was done on a sample of blood. The receptors originated from a man between 18 and 35 years old with Graves' hyperthyroidism. The CDR3 runs from the conserved cysteine through the conserved F or W. D genes are given only for firm matches. The listing skips clone size in some rows; elsewhere it reads once, few, many or a size class.

J | V | D | size | CDR3 | DNA
TRBJ1-2 | TRBV6-1 | NA | many | CASSPRQGPNYGYTF | TGTGCCAGCAGTCCCCGGCAAGGGCCTAACTATGGCTACACCTTC
TRBJ1-1 | TRBV19 | NA | many | CASSVPQPNTEAFF | TGTGCCAGTAGTGTCCCACAGCCGAACACTGAAGCTTTCTTT
TRBJ2-2 | TRBV6-2/TRBV6-3 | TRBD2 | NA | CASLTGGLAGGPRTGELFF | TGTGCCAGCCTTACGGGCGGACTAGCGGGGGGACCGAGGACCGGGGAGCTGTTTTTT
TRBJ1-1 | TRBV19 | TRBD1 | NA | CASRRQGADTEAFF | TGTGCCAGTCGCAGACAGGGGGCGGACACTGAAGCTTTCTTT
TRBJ1-5 | TRBV6-5 | TRBD1 | NA | CASSSLNRGSNQPQHF | TGTGCCAGCAGTTCTCTCAACAGGGGCAGCAATCAGCCCCAGCATTTT
TRBJ2-7 | TRBV15 | NA | few | CATSREQGYYEQYF | TGTGCCACCAGCAGAGAGCAGGGTTACTACGAGCAGTACTTC
TRBJ1-2 | TRBV12-3/TRBV12-4 | NA | many | CASRGPGYTF | TGTGCCAGCAGGGGGCCGGGCTACACCTTC
TRBJ2-2 | TRBV15 | NA | many | CATKADGANTGELFF | TGTGCCACCAAGGCGGACGGAGCGAACACCGGGGAGCTGTTTTTT
TRBJ1-1 | TRBV7-8 | TRBD1 | many | CASSAPGGLTEAFF | TGTGCCAGCAGCGCCCCAGGGGGCCTAACTGAAGCTTTCTTT
TRBJ2-7 | TRBV6-5 | NA | many | CASSSPDIPYEQYF | TGTGCCAGCAGTTCCCCGGACATCCCCTACGAGCAGTACTTC
TRBJ1-1 | TRBV12-3/TRBV12-4 | NA | few | CASSLPGGHTEAFF | TGTGCCAGCAGTTTACCCGGGGGACACACTGAAGCTTTCTTT
TRBJ1-2 | TRBV28 | NA | many | CASSLRQYYGYTF | TGTGCCAGCAGTCTCAGACAATACTATGGCTACACCTTC
TRBJ1-5 | TRBV18 | NA | few | CASSPLTGTNQPQHF | TGTGCCAGCTCACCACTTACAGGGACCAATCAGCCCCAGCATTTT
TRBJ2-2 | TRBV12-3/TRBV12-4 | TRBD2 | NA | CASSLLAGGDTGELFF | TGTGCCAGCAGTCTCCTAGCGGGGGGTGACACCGGGGAGCTGTTTTTT
TRBJ1-1 | TRBV6-5 | NA | once | CASSYSGGRVNTEAFF | TGTGCCAGCAGTTACTCGGGCGGGAGGGTGAACACTGAAGCTTTCTTT
TRBJ1-1 | TRBV5-6 | NA | many | CASSSAGGPNTEAFF | TGTGCCAGCAGCTCGGCCGGGGGTCCCAACACTGAAGCTTTCTTT
TRBJ1-3 | TRBV9 | TRBD1 | NA | CASSVDPPTGFGNTIYF | TGTGCCAGCAGCGTAGACCCCCCGACAGGGTTTGGAAACACCATATATTTT
TRBJ1-3 | TRBV7-6 | NA | few | CASSPTLFSSGNTIYF | TGTGCCAGCAGCCCTACCCTTTTCTCCTCTGGAAACACCATATATTTT
TRBJ1-2 | TRBV9 | NA | many | CASSVRRGYGYTF | TGTGCCAGCAGCGTACGTAGGGGCTATGGCTACACCTTC
TRBJ1-1 | TRBV4-1 | NA | many | CASTSSGGNTEAFF | TGCGCCAGCACTTCGAGCGGGGGGAACACTGAAGCTTTCTTT
TRBJ2-7 | TRBV28 | NA | many | CASSFVQREQYF | TGTGCCAGCAGTTTTGTTCAGCGCGAGCAGTACTTC
TRBJ2-6 | TRBV2 | TRBD1 | few | CASSTGTGRSGANVLTF | TGTGCCAGCAGTACAGGGACAGGGCGCTCTGGGGCCAACGTCCTGACTTTC
TRBJ2-7 | TRBV12-3/TRBV12-4 | NA | NA | CASSFGGAVYEQYF | TGTGCCAGCAGTTTCGGGGGCGCTGTCTACGAGCAGTACTTC
TRBJ2-7 | TRBV30 | TRBD1 | many | CAWSSVRDRVHEQYF | TGTGCCTGGAGCTCTGTTCGGGACAGGGTCCACGAGCAGTACTTC
TRBJ2-5 | TRBV5-6 | TRBD1 | many | CASSPGGQGDPETQYF | TGTGCCAGCAGCCCGGGCGGACAGGGAGATCCCGAGACCCAGTACTTC
TRBJ2-7 | TRBV11-1 | NA | many | CASSLNSGLGSYEQYF | TGTGCCAGCAGCCTAAACAGCGGTCTAGGGTCCTACGAGCAGTACTTC
TRBJ2-7 | TRBV19 | NA | NA | CASSPTQHNLYEQYF | TGTGCCTCAAGCCCGACGCAACATAACCTCTACGAGCAGTACTTC
TRBJ1-1 | TRBV3-1 | NA | many | CASSQEVRNTEAFF | TGTGCCAGCAGCCAAGAGGTCCGGAACACTGAAGCTTTCTTT
TRBJ2-7 | TRBV10-3 | NA | many | CAINQQGGDEQYF | TGTGCCATCAATCAACAGGGTGGGGACGAGCAGTACTTC
TRBJ2-7 | TRBV30 | NA | many | CAWKRAYEQYF | TGTGCCTGGAAACGGGCCTACGAGCAGTACTTC
TRBJ2-7 | TRBV18 | TRBD1 | NA | CASSPRQGSIGEQYF | TGTGCCAGCTCACCACGACAGGGTTCAATCGGCGAGCAGTACTTC
TRBJ1-1 | TRBV12-3/TRBV12-4 | NA | NA | CASSLRGSGTEHEAFF | TGTGCCAGCAGTTTAAGGGGGTCCGGGACTGAGCATGAAGCTTTCTTT
TRBJ2-5 | TRBV7-6 | NA | NA | CASSPPGNLETQYF | TGTGCCAGCAGCCCCCCCGGCAACCTAGAGACCCAGTACTTC
TRBJ1-1 | TRBV6-1 | NA | NA | CASSGGAVTEAFF | TGTGCCAGCAGCGGGGGGGCTGTGACTGAGGCTTTCTTT
TRBJ2-2 | TRBV6-1 | TRBD1 | many | CASRWGQSNTGELFF | TGTGCCAGCAGGTGGGGACAGTCGAACACCGGGGAGCTGTTTTTT
TRBJ1-5 | TRBV30 | NA | NA | CAWSQYNFHNQPQHF | TGTGCCTGGAGTCAATACAACTTTCACAATCAGCCCCAGCATTTT
TRBJ1-1 | TRBV6-1 | NA | NA | CASSEEGIWDTEAFF | TGTGCCAGCAGTGAAGAAGGCATCTGGGACACTGAAGCTTTCTTT
TRBJ2-7 | TRBV28 | NA | many | CASSLLRVGEQYF | TGTGCCAGCAGTTTACTCAGGGTGGGTGAGCAGTACTTC
TRBJ1-1 | TRBV20-1 | NA | many | CSAEGGIFAEAFF | TGCAGTGCCGAAGGAGGGATTTTCGCTGAAGCTTTCTTT
TRBJ2-7 | TRBV6-5 | TRBD2 | many | CASRPTSGGLSYEQYF | TGTGCCAGCAGACCGACTAGCGGGGGGCTCTCCTACGAGCAGTACTTC
TRBJ2-7 | TRBV30 | NA | once | CAWSKEAGAYEQYF | TGTGCCTGGAGTAAGGAGGCCGGGGCCTACGAGCAGTACTTC
TRBJ1-1 | TRBV6-1 | NA | few | CASRENTNTEAFF | TGTGCCAGCAGAGAGAACACGAACACTGAAGCTTTCTTT
TRBJ1-5 | TRBV6-1 | NA | many | CASSEPHRSVADQPQHF | TGTGCCAGCAGTGAACCCCACCGTTCAGTTGCGGATCAGCCCCAGCATTTT
TRBJ2-5 | TRBV20-1 | NA | many | CSAAQATQYF | TGCAGTGCTGCCCAGGCGACCCAGTACTTC
TRBJ2-7 | TRBV28 | TRBD2 | many | CASSLAGGGGVYEQYF | TGTGCCAGCAGTTTAGCGGGAGGGGGAGGGGTCTACGAGCAGTACTTC
TRBJ1-5 | TRBV19 | NA | many | CASSPSRDVQPQHF | TGTGCCAGTAGTCCAAGCCGGGATGTGCAGCCCCAGCATTTT
TRBJ1-3 | TRBV7-6 | NA | NA | CASSLTQGLGNTIYF | TGTGCCAGCAGCTTAACTCAGGGACTTGGAAACACCATATATTTT
TRBJ2-2 | TRBV6-1 | TRBD2 | many | CASSEDGGGFGELFF | TGTGCCAGCAGTGAAGATGGGGGGGGGTTCGGGGAGCTGTTTTTT
TRBJ1-2 | TRBV27 | NA | few | CASSLKAGAGNGYTF | TGTGCCAGCAGCCTGAAGGCCGGGGCTGGGAATGGCTACACCTTC
TRBJ2-7 | TRBV7-9 | TRBD2 | NA | CASSFALAGKGEQYF | TGTGCCAGCAGCTTTGCGCTAGCGGGAAAAGGCGAGCAGTACTTC
TRBJ2-7 | TRBV12-3/TRBV12-4 | TRBD2 | NA | CASSLSGRLYEQYF | TGTGCCAGCAGTTTATCCGGGAGGTTGTACGAGCAGTACTTC
TRBJ2-7 | TRBV6-1 | TRBD1 | many | CASRSRTGFDEQYF | TGTGCCAGCAGAAGCCGGACAGGGTTCGACGAGCAGTACTTC
TRBJ1-5 | TRBV19 | NA | many | CASSINGGGQPQHF | TGTGCCAGTAGTATTAATGGGGGTGGGCAGCCCCAGCATTTT
TRBJ2-7 | TRBV7-8 | TRBD1 | few | CASSRSSDRLINEQYF | TGTGCCAGCAGTCGATCCTCGGACAGGCTCATTAACGAGCAGTACTTC
TRBJ2-5 | TRBV20-1 | TRBD2 | many | CSARVAGVVETQYF | TGCAGTGCTAGAGTAGCGGGAGTGGTAGAGACCCAGTACTTC
TRBJ1-2 | TRBV14 | NA | few | CASSQGVWDYGYTF | TGTGCCAGCAGCCAAGGAGTCTGGGACTATGGCTACACCTTC
TRBJ1-5 | TRBV12-3/TRBV12-4 | NA | many | CASSGTEENQPQHF | TGTGCCAGCAGCGGGACGGAGGAGAATCAGCCCCAGCATTTT
TRBJ1-5 | TRBV12-3/TRBV12-4 | NA | once | CAGSRGSGQPQHF | TGTGCCGGCAGCAGGGGTTCTGGTCAGCCCCAGCATTTT
TRBJ1-6 | TRBV6-5 | NA | many | CASSYGISNSPLHF | TGTGCCAGCAGTTACGGCATTAGCAATTCACCCCTCCACTTT
TRBJ2-7 | TRBV9 | TRBD2 | many | CASSVGEGSYEQYF | TGTGCCAGCAGCGTGGGGGAGGGTTCCTACGAGCAGTACTTC